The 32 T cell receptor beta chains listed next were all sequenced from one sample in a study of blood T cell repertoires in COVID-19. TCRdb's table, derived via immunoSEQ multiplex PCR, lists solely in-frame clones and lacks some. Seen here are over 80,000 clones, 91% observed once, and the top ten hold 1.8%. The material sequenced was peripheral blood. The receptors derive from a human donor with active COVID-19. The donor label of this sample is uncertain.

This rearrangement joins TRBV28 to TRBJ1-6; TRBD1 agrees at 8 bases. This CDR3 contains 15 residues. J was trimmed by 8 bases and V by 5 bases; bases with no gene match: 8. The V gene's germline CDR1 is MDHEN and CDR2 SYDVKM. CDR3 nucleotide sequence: TGTGCCAGCAGTCTAAGGGACAGGATGGATTCACCCCTCCACTTT. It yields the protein CASSLRDRMDSPLHF.

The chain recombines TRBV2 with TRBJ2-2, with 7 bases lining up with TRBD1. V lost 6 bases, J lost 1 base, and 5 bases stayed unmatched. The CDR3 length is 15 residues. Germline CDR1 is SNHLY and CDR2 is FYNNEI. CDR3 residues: CASRRQGVNTGELFF. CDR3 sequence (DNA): TGTGCCAGCAGGCGACAGGGCGTGAACACCGGGGAGCTGTTTTTT.

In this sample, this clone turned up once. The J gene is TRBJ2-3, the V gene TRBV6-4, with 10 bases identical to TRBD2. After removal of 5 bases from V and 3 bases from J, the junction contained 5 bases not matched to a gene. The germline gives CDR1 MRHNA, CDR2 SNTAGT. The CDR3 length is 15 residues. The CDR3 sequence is CASSSIAGGTDTQYF. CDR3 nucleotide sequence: TGTGCCAGCAGTTCCATAGCGGGGGGAACAGATACGCAGTATTTT.

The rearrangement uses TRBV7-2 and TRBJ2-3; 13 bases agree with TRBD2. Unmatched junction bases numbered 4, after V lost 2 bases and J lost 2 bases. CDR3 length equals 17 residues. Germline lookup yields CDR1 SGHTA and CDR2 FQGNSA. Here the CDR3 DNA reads TGTGCCAGCAGCTTAACTAGCGGGGGGGTCTCCACAGATACGCAGTATTTT. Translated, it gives CASSLTSGGVSTDTQYF.

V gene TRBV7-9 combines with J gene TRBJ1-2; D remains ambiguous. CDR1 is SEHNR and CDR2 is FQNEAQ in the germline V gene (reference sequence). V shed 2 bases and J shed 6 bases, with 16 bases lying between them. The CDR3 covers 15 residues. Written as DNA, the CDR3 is TGTGCCAGCAGCTTACAAGTGGGCGGGCCCGATGGCTACACCTTC. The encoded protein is CASSLQVGGPDGYTF.

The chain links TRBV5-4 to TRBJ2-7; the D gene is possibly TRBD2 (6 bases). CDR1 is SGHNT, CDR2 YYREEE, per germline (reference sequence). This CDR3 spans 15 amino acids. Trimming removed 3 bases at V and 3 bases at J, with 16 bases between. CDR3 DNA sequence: TGTGCCAGCAGCTGGGATCTAGCGCGAGACTACGAGCAGTACTTC. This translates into CASSWDLARDYEQYF.

DNA of the CDR3: TGTGCCAGCAGAGGACCGGGGGCGAACACCGGGGAGCTGTTTTTT. This encodes CASRGPGANTGELFF. This sequence joins TRBV7-2 and TRBJ2-2; possible D gene TRBD2, 6 bases. V shed 6 bases and J shed 0 bases, with 11 bases lying between them. CDR3 length: 15 residues. CDR1 and CDR2 from the germline V gene are SGHTA and FQGNSA.

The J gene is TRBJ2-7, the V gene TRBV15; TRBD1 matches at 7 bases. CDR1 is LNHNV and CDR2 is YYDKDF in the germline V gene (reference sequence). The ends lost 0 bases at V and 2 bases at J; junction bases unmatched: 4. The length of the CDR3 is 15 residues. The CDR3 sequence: CATSREGTATYEQYF. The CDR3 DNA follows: TGTGCCACCAGCAGAGAAGGGACAGCAACCTACGAGCAGTACTTC.

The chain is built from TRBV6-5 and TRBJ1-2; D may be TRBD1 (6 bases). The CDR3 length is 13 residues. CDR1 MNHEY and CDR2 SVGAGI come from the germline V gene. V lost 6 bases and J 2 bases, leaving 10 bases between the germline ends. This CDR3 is CASRHQGNYGYTF. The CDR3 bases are TGTGCCAGCAGGCACCAGGGGAACTATGGCTACACCTTC.

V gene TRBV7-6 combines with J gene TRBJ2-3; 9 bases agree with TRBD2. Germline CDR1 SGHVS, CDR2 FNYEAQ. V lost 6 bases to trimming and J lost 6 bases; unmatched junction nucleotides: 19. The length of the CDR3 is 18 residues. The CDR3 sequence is CASSFRSGGSLLSDTQYF. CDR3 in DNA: TGTGCCAGCAGTTTCCGGAGCGGGGGGTCTCTACTCTCTGATACGCAGTATTTT. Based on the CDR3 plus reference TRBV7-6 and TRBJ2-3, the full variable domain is GAGVSQSPRYKVTKRGQDVALRCDPISGHVSLYWYRQALGQGPEFLTYFNYEAQQDKSGLPNDRFSAERPEGSISTLTIQRTEQRDSAMYRCASSFRSGGSLLSDTQYFGPGTRLTVL.

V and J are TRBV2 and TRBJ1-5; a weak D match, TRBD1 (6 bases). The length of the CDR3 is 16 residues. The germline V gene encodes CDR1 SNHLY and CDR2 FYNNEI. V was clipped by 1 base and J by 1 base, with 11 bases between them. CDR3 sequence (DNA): TGTGCCAGCAGTGAAGGGGGGCGAAGAAGCAATCAGCCCCAGCATTTT. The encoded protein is CASSEGGRRSNQPQHF.

In DNA form, the CDR3 reads TGTGCCAGCAGCGTAAATAGCGGGGGGGCCAACGAGCAGTACTTC. Translation: CASSVNSGGANEQYF. J is TRBJ2-7 and V is TRBV9; 11 nucleotides match TRBD2. Germline V gene data show CDR1 as SGDLS and CDR2 as YYNGEE. J gave up 5 bases and V 1 base, and 5 bases lay outside the gene matches. This CDR3 is built from 15 residues. The full variable domain, with the rest looked up from reference TRBV9 and TRBJ2-7, is DSGVTQTPKHLITATGQRVTLRCSPRSGDLSVYWYQQSLDQGLQFLIQYYNGEERAKGNILERFSAQQFPDLHSELNLSSLELGDSALYFCASSVNSGGANEQYFGPGTRLTVT.

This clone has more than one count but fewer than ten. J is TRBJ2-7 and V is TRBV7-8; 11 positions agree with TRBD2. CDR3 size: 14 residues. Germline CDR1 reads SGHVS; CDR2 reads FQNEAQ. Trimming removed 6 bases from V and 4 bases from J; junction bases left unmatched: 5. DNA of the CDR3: TGTGCCAGCAGTCCGGGACTAGCGGTTTACGAGCAGTACTTC. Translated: CASSPGLAVYEQYF.

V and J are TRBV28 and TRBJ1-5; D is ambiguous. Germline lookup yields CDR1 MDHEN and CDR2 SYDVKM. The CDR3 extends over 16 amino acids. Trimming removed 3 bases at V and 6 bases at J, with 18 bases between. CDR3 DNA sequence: TGTGCCAGCAGTTTGTTTTCCGCTCCCTCGGGTCAGCCCCAGCATTTT. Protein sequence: CASSLFSAPSGQPQHF.

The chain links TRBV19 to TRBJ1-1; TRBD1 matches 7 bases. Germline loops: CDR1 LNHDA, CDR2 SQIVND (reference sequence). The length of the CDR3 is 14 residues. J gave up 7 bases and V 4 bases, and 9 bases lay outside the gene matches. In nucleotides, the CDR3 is TGTGCCAGTAGTAAATTTGAGGGGGCAGATGAAGCTTTCTTT. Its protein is CASSKFEGADEAFF.

DNA for the CDR3: TGTGCCAGCGCACTATCCGGCTATGGCTACACCTTC. It codes for CASALSGYGYTF. J is TRBJ1-2 and V is TRBV2, with D uncertain. V gave up 8 bases and J gave up 4 bases, with 11 bases separating them. Germline CDR1 SNHLY, CDR2 FYNNEI. The CDR3 length is 12 residues.

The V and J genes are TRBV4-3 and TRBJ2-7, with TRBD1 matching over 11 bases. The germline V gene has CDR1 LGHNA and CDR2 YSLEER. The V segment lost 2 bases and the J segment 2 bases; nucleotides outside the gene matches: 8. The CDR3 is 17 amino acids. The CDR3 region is CASSQHGGQGDTYEQYF. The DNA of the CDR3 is TGCGCCAGCAGCCAACATGGGGGACAGGGGGATACCTACGAGCAGTACTTC.

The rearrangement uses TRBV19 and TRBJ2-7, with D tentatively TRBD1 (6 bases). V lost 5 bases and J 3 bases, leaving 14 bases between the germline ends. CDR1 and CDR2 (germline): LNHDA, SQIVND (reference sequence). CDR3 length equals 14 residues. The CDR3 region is CASSLTGGSYEQYF. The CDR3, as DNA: TGTGCCAGTAGTTTGACAGGTGGGAGCTACGAGCAGTACTTC.

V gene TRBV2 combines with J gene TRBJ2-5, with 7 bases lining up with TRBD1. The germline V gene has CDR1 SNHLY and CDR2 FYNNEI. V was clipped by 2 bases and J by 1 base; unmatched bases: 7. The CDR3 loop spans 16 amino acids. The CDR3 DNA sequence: TGTGCCAGCAGTGAATTTTTAACAGGGGCCCAAGAGACCCAGTACTTC. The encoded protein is CASSEFLTGAQETQYF.

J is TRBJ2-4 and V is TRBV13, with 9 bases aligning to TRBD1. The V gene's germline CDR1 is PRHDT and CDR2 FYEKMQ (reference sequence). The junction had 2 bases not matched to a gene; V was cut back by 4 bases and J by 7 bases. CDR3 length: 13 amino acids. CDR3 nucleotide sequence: TGTGCCAGCAGCTCCGGGACAGGGAACATTCAGTACTTC. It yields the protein CASSSGTGNIQYF.

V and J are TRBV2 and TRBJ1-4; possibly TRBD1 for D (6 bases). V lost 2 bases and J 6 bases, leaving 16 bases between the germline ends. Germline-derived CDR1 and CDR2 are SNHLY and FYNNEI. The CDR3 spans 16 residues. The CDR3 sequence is CASSEKRDTVYEKLFF. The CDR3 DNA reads TGTGCCAGCAGTGAAAAGCGGGACACGGTATATGAAAAACTGTTTTTT. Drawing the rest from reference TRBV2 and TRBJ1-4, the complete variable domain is EPEVTQTPSHQVTQMGQEVILRCVPISNHLYFYWYRQILGQKVEFLVSFYNNEISEKSEIFDDQFSVERPDGSNFTLKIRSTKLEDSAMYFCASSEKRDTVYEKLFFGSGTQLSVL.

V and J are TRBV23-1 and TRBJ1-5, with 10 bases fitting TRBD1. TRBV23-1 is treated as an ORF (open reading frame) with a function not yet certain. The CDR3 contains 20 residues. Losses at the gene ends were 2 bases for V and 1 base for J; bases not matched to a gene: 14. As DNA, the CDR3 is TGCGCCAGCAGTCAAGGCCTGGCCTCGGGACAGGGGACGAGCAATCAGCCCCAGCATTTT. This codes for CASSQGLASGQGTSNQPQHF.

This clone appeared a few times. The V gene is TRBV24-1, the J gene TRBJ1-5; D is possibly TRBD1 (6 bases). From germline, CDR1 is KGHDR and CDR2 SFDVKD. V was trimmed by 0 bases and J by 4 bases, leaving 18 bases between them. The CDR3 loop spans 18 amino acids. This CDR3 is CATSDLQFQGMGNQPQHF. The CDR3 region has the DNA TGTGCCACCAGTGATTTGCAATTTCAGGGGATGGGGAATCAGCCCCAGCATTTT.

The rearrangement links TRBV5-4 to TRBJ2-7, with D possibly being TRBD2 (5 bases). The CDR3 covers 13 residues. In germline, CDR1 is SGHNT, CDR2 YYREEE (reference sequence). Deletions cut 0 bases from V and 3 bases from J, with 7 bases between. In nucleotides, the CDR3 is TGTGCCAGCAGCTTGGGTCGGGACTACGAGCAGTACTTC. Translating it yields CASSLGRDYEQYF.

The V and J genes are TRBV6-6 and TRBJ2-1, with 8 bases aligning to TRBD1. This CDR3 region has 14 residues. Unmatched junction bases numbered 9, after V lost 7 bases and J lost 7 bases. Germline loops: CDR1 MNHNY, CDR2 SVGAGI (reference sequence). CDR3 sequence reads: CASTRQGAVNEQFF. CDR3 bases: TGTGCCAGCACCCGCCAGGGGGCCGTAAATGAGCAGTTCTTC.

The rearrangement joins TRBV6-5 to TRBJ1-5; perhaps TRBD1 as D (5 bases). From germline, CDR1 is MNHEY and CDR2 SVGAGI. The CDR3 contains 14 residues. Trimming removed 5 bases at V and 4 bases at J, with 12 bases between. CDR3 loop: CASSRGTSNQPQHF. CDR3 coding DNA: TGTGCCAGCAGTAGAGGGACTTCAAATCAGCCCCAGCATTTT.

CDR3 in amino acids: CASTPYTEAFF. The DNA for the CDR3 is TGCGCCAGCACCCCGTACACTGAAGCTTTCTTT. The chain uses TRBV23-1 and TRBJ1-1; unclear D gene. TRBV23-1 is an ORF, with its function uncertain. V lost 7 bases and J lost 3, with 6 bases in between. This CDR3 has 11 residues.

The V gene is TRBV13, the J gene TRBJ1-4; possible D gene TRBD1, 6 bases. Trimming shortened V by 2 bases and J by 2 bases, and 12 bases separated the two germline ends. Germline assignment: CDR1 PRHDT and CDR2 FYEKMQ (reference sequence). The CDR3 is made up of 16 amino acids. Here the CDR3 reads CASSLSGTGTNEKLFF. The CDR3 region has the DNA TGTGCCAGCAGCTTATCTGGAACAGGGACTAATGAAAAACTGTTTTTT.

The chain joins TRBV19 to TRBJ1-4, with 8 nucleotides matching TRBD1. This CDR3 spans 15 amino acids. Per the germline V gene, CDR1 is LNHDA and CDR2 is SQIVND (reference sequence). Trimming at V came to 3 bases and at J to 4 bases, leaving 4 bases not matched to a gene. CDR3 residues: CASSIRQGLNEKLFF. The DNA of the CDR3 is TGTGCCAGTAGTATTAGACAGGGGCTTAATGAAAAACTGTTTTTT.

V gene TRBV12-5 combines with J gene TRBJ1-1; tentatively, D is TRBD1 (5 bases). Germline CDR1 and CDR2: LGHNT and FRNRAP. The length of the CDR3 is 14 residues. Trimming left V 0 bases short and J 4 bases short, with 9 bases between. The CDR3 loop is CASGLVWGGTEAFF. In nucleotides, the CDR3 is TGTGCTAGTGGTTTGGTTTGGGGGGGCACTGAAGCTTTCTTT.

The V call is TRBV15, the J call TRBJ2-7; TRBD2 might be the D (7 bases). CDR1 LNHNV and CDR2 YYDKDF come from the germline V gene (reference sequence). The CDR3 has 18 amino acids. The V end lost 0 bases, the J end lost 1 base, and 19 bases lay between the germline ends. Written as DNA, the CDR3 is TGTGCCACCAGCAGAGATCGGGGGGCCCTCGACCATTCCTACGAGCAGTACTTC. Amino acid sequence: CATSRDRGALDHSYEQYF.

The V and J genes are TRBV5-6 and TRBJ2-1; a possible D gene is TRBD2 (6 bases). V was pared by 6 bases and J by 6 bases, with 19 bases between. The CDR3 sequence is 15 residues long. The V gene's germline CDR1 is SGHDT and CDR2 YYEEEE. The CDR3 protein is CASKSLAKPLNEQFF. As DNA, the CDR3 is TGTGCCAGCAAATCTCTAGCGAAGCCCCTCAATGAGCAGTTCTTC.